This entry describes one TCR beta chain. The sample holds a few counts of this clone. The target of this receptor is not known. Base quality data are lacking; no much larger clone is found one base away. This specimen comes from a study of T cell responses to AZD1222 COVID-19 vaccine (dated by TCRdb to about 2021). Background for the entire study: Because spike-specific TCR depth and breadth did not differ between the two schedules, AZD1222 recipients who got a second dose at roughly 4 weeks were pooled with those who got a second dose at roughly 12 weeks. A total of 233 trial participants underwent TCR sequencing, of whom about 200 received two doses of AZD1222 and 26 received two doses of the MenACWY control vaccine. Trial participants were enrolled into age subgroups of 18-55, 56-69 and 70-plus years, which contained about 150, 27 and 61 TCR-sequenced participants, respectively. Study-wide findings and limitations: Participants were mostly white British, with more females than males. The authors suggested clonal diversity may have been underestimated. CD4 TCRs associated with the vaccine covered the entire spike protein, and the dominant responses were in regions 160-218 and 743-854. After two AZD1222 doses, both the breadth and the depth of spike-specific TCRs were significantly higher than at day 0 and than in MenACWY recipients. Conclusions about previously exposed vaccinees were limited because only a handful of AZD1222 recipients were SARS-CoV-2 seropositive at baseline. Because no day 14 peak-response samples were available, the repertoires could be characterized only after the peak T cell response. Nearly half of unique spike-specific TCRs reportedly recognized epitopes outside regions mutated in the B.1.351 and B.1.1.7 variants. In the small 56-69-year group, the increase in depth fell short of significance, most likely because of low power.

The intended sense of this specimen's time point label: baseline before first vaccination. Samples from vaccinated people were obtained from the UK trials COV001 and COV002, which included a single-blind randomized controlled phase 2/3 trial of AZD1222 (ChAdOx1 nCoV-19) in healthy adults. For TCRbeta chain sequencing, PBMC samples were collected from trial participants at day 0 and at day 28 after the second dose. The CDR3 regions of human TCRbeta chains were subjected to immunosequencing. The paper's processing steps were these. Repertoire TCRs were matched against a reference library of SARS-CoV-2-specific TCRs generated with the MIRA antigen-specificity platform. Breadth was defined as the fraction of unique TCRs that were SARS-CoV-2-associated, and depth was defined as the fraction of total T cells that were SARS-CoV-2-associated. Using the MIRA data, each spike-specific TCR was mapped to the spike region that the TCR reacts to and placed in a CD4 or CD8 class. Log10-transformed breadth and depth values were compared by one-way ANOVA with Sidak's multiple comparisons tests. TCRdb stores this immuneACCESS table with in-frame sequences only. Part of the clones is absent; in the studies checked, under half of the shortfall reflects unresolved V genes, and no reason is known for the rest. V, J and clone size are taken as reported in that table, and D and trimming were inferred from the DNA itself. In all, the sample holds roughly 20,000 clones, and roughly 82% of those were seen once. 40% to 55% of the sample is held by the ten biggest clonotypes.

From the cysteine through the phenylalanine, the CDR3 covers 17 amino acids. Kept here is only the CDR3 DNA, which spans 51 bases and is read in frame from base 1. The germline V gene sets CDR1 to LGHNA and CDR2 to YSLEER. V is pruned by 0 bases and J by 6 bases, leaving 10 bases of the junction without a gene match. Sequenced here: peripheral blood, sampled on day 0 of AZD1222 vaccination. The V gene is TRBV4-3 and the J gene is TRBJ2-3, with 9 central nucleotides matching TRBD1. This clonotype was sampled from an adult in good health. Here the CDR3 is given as CASSQDGGTGQGDTQYF. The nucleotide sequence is TGCGCCAGCAGCCAAGATGGAGGGACAGGGCAGGGGGATACGCAGTATTTT.